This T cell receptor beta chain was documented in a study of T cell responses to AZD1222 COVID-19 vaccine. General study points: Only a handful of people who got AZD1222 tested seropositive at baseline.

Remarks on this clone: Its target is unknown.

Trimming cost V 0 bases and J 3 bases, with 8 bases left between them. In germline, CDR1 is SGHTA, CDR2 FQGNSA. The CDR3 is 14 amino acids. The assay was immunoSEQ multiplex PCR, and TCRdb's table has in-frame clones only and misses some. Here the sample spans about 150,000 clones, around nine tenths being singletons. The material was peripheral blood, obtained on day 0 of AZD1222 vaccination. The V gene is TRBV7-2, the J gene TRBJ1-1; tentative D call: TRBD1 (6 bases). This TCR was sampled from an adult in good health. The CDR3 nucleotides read TGTGCCAGCAGCTTAGCAGGGGGGCACACTGAAGCTTTCTTT. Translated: CASSLAGGHTEAFF.